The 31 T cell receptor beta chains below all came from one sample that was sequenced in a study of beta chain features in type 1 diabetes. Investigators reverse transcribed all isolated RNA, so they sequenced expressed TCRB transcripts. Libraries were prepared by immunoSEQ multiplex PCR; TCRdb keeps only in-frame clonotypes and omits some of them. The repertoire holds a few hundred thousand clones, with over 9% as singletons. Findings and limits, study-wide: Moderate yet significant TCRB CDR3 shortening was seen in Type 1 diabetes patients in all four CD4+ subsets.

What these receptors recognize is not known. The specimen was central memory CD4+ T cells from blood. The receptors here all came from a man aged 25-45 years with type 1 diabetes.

CDR3 bases: TGTGCCAGCAGCTTGCAGGGAGAGGACACCGGGGAGCTGTTTTTT. Its translation: CASSLQGEDTGELFF. This chain connects TRBV5-4 to TRBJ2-2, with D perhaps matching TRBD1 or TRBD2 (5 bases each). Trimming shortened V by 1 base and J by 3 bases, and 10 bases separated the two germline ends. The CDR3 is 15 residues long. Germline CDR1 reads SGHNT; CDR2 reads YYREEE (reference sequence).

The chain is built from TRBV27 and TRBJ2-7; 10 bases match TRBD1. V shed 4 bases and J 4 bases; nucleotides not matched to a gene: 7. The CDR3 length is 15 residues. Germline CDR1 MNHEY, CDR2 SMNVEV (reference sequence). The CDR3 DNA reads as TGTGCCAGCAGTTCCCCCGGGACAGGGGAGTACGAGCAGTACTTC. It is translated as CASSSPGTGEYEQYF.

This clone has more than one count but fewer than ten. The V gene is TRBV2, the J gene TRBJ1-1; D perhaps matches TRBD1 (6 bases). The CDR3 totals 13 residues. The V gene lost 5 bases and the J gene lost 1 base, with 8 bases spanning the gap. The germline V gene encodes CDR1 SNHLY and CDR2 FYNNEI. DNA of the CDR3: TGTGCCAGCAGTAAACAGGGGAACACTGAAGCTTTCTTT. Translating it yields CASSKQGNTEAFF.

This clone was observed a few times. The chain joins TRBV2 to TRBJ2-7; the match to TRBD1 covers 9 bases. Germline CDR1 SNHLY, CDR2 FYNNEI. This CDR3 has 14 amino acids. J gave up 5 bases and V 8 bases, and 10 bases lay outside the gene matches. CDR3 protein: CASYRGQGYHEQYF. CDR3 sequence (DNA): TGTGCCAGCTACCGAGGACAGGGGTACCACGAGCAGTACTTC.

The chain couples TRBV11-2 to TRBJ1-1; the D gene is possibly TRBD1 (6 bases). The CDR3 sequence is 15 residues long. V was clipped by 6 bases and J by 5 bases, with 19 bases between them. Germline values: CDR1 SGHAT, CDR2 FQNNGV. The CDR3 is CASRPPGDLGTEAFF. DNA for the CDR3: TGTGCCAGCAGACCCCCAGGGGATTTGGGAACTGAAGCTTTCTTT.

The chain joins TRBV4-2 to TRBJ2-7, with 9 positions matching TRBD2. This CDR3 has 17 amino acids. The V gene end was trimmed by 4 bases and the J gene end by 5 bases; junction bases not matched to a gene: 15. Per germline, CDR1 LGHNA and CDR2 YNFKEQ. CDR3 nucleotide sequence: TGTGCCAGCAGCCCGGCAGGGTTAGCGGGAGAACACCACGAGCAGTACTTC. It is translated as CASSPAGLAGEHHEQYF.

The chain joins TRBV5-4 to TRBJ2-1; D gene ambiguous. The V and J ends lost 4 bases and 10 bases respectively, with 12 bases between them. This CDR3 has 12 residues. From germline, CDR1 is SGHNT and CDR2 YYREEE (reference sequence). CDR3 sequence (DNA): TGTGCCAGCAGCCCTATAAACGAGGAGCAGTTCTTC. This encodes CASSPINEEQFF.

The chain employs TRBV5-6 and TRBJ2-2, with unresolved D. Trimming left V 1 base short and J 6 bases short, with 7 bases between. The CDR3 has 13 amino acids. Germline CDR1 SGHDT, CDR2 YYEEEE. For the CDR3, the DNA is TGTGCCAGCAGCTTGTCGGGTCCCGGGGAGCTGTTTTTT. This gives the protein CASSLSGPGELFF. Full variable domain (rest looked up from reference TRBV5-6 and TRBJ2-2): DAGVTQSPTHLIKTRGQQVTLRCSPKSGHDTVSWYQQALGQGPQFIFQYYEEEERQRGNFPDRFSGHQFPNYSSELNVNALLLGDSALYLCASSLSGPGELFFGEGSRLTVL.

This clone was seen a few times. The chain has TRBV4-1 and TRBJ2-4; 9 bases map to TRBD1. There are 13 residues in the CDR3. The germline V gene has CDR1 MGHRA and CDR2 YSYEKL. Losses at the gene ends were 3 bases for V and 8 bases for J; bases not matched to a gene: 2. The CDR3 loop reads CASSQTGGYIQYF. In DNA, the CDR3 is TGCGCCAGCAGCCAGACAGGGGGGTACATTCAGTACTTC.

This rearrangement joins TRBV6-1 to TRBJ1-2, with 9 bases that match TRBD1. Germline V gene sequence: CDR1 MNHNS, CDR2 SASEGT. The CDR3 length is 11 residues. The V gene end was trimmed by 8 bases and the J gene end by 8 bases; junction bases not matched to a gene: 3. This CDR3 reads CASWTGEGYTF. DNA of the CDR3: TGTGCCAGCTGGACAGGGGAAGGCTACACCTTC.

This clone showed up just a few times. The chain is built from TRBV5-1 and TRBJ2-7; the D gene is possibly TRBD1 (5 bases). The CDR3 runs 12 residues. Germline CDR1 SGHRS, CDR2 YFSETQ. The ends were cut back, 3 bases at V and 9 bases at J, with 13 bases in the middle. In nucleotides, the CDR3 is TGCGCCAGCAGCTATGGACAAAGAGGGCAGTACTTC. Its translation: CASSYGQRGQYF.

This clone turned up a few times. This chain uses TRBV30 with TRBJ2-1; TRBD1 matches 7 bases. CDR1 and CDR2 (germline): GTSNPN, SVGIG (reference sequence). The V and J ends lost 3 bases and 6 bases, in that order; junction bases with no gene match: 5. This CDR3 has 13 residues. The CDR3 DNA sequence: TGTGCCTGGAGCAGGGGGTCGACCAATGAGCAGTTCTTC. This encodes CAWSRGSTNEQFF.

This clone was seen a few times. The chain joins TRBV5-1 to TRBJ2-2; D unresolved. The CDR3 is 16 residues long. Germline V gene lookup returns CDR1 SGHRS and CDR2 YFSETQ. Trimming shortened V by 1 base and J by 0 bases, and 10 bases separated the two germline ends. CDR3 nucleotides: TGCGCCAGCAGCTTGACGGACCTTACGAACACCGGGGAGCTGTTTTTT. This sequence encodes CASSLTDLTNTGELFF.

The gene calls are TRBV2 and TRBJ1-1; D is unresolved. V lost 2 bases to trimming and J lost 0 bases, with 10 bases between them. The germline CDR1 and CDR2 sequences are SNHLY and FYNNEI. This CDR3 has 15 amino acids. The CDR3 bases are TGTGCCAGCAGTGAACCCGACGGCATGAACACTGAAGCTTTCTTT. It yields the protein CASSEPDGMNTEAFF. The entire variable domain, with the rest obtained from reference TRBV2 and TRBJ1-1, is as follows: EPEVTQTPSHQVTQMGQEVILRCVPISNHLYFYWYRQILGQKVEFLVSFYNNEISEKSEIFDDQFSVERPDGSNFTLKIRSTKLEDSAMYFCASSEPDGMNTEAFFGQGTRLTVV.

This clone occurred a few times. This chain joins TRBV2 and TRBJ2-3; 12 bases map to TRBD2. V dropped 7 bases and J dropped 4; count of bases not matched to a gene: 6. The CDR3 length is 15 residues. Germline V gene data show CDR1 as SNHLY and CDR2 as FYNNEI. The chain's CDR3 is CASIRLAGAPDTQYF. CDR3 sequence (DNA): TGTGCCAGCATCCGACTAGCGGGAGCCCCAGATACGCAGTATTTT. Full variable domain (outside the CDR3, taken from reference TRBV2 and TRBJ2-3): EPEVTQTPSHQVTQMGQEVILRCVPISNHLYFYWYRQILGQKVEFLVSFYNNEISEKSEIFDDQFSVERPDGSNFTLKIRSTKLEDSAMYFCASIRLAGAPDTQYFGPGTRLTVL.

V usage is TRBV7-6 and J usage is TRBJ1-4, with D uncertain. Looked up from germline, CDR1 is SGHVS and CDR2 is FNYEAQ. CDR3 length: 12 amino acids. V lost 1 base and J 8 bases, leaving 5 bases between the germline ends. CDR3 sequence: CASSLVGEKLFF. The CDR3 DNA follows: TGTGCCAGCAGCTTAGTGGGCGAAAAACTGTTTTTT.

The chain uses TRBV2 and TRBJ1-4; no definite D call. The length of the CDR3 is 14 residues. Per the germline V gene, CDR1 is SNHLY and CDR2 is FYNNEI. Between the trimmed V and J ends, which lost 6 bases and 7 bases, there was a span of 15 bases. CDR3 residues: CASRALATGEKLFF. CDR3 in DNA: TGTGCCAGCAGGGCGCTCGCGACTGGTGAAAAACTGTTTTTT.

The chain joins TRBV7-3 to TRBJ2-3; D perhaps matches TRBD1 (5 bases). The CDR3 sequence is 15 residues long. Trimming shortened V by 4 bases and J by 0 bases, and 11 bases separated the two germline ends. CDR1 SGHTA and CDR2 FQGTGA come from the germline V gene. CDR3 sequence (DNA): TGTGCCAGCAGCTCCCGACAGCCAAGCACAGATACGCAGTATTTT. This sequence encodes CASSSRQPSTDTQYF.

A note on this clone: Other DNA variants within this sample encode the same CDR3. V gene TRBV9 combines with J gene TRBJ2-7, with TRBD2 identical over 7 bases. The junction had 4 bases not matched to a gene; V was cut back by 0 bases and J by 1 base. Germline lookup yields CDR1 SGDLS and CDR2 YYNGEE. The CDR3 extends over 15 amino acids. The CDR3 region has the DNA TGTGCCAGCAGCGTAGGGCCTAGCGGATCCTACGAGCAGTACTTC. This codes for CASSVGPSGSYEQYF. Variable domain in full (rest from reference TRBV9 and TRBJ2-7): DSGVTQTPKHLITATGQRVTLRCSPRSGDLSVYWYQQSLDQGLQFLIQYYNGEERAKGNILERFSAQQFPDLHSELNLSSLELGDSALYFCASSVGPSGSYEQYFGPGTRLTVT.

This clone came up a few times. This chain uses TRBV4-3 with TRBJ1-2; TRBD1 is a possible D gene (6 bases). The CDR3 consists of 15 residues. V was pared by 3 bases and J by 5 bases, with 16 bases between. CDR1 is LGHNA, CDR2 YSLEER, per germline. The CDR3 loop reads CASSHPGTPLYGYTF. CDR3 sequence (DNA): TGCGCCAGCAGCCATCCCGGGACACCTCTTTATGGCTACACCTTC.

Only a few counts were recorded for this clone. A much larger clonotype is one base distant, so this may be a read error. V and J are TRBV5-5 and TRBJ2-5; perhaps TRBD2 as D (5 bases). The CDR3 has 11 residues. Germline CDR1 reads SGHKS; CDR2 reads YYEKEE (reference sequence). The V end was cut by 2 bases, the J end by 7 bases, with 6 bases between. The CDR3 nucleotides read TGTGCCAGCAGCTTAGCGGTGACCCAGTACTTC. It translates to CASSLAVTQYF.

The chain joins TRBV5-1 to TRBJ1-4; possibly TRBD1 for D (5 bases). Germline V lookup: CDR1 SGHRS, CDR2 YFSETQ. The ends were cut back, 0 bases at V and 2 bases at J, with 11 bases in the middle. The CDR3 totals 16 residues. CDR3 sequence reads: CASSLGSGSTNEKLFF. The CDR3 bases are TGCGCCAGCAGCTTGGGTTCAGGGTCCACTAATGAAAAACTGTTTTTT.

The CDR3 loop is CASSDGIETDTQYF. The CDR3 DNA reads as TGCGCCAGCAGCGACGGGATCGAAACAGATACGCAGTATTTT. The rearrangement links TRBV5-1 to TRBJ2-3; perhaps TRBD2 as D (5 bases). The CDR3 totals 14 residues. CDR1 is SGHRS and CDR2 is YFSETQ in the germline V gene. Deletions cut 4 bases from V and 3 bases from J, with 12 bases between. The whole variable domain, remainder taken from reference TRBV5-1 and TRBJ2-3, is KAGVTQTPRYLIKTRGQQVTLSCSPISGHRSVSWYQQTPGQGLQFLFEYFSETQRNKGNFPGRFSGRQFSNSRSEMNVSTLELGDSALYLCASSDGIETDTQYFGPGTRLTVL.

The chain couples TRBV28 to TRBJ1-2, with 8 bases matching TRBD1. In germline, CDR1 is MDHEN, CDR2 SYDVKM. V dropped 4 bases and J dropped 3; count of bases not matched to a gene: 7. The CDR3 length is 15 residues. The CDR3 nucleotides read TGTGCCAGCAGTTCCCCGCAACAGGGGGACTATGGCTACACCTTC. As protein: CASSSPQQGDYGYTF.

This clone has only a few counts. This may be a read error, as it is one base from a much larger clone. The CDR3, as DNA: TGTGCCAGCAGTTGCCCTGGCGGCAGGGGCCGGGGGGGCTACACCTTC. It translates to CASSCPGGRGRGGYTF. This chain connects TRBV28 to TRBJ1-2; D perhaps matches TRBD1 (6 bases). This CDR3 has 16 amino acids. The V gene lost 4 bases and the J gene lost 8 bases, with 23 bases spanning the gap. Germline lookup yields CDR1 MDHEN and CDR2 SYDVKM.

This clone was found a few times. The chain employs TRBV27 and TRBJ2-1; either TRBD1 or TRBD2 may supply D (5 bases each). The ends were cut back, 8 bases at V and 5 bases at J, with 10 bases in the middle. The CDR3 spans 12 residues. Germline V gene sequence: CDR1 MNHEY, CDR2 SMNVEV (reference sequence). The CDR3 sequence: CASRDQNNEQFF. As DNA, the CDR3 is TGTGCCAGCCGGGACCAGAACAATGAGCAGTTCTTC.

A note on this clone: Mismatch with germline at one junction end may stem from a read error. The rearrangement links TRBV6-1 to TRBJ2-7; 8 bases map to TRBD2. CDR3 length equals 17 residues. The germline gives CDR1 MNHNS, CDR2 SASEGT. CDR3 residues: CAISESLGLGNSYEQYF. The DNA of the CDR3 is TGTGCCATCAGTGAGTCCCTGGGACTAGGTAACTCCTACGAGCAGTACTTC.

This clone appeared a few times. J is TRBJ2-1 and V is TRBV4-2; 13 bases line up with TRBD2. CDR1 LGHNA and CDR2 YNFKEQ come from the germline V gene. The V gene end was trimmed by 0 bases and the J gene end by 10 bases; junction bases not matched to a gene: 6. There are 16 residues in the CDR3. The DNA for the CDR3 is TGTGCCAGCAGCCAAGAGACTAGCGGGAGGTCACGGGAGCAGTTCTTC. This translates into CASSQETSGRSREQFF.

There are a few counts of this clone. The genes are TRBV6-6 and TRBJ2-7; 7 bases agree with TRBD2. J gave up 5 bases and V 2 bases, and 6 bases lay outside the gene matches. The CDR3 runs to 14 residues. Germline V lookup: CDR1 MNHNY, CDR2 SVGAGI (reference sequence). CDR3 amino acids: CASSYGAGVDEQYF. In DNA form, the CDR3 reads TGTGCCAGCAGTTACGGGGCGGGAGTCGACGAGCAGTACTTC.

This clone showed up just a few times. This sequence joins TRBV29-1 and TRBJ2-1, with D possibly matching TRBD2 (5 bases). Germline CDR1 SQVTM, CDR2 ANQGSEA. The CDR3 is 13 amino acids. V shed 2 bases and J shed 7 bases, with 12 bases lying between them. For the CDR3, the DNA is TGCAGCGTTGAAAAGGCTAGCCGGAATGAGCAGTTCTTC. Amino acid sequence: CSVEKASRNEQFF.

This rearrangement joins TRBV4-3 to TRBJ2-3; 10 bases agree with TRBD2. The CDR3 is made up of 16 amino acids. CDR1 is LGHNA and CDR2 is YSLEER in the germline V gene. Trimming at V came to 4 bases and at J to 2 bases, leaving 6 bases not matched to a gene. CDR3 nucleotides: TGCGCCAGCAGCCTTACCGGGACTAGCGTCACAGATACGCAGTATTTT. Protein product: CASSLTGTSVTDTQYF.